This T cell receptor (beta chain) was identified during a study of blood T cells in healthy people across ages. This clonotype was observed a few times. Germline assignment: CDR1 SGDLS and CDR2 YYNGEE. The V end was cut by 0 bases, the J end by 7 bases, with 4 bases between. This CDR3 is built from 12 residues. PCR was performed a second time for about 7 to 11 cycles using a sample-barcoded 5' primer and a J-beta primer mix. Each cDNA molecule was tagged by a template-switch adaptor with 12 random nucleotides. TCRdb ran MiXCR on the 5' RACE reads and lists one entry per CDR3 protein. The sample lists about 670,000 distinct CDR3 sequences; around two fifths were seen once.

This sequence originates from a man older than 75 in good health. This chain connects TRBV9 to TRBJ1-4; D is uncertain. The sample comprised blood. The chain's CDR3 is CASSVAPEKLFF. The CDR3 nucleotides read TGTGCCAGCAGCGTAGCTCCTGAAAAACTGTTTTTT.